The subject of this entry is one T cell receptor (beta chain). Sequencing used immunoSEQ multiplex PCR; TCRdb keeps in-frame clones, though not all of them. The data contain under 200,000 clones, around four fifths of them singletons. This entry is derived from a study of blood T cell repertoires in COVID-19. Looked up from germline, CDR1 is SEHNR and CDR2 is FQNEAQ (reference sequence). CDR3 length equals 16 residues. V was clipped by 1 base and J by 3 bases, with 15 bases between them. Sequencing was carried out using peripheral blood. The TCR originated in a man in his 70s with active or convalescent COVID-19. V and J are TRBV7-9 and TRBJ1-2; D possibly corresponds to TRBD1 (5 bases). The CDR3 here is CASSLDPGVGYYGYTF. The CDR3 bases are TGTGCCAGCAGCTTAGACCCGGGGGTGGGCTACTATGGCTACACCTTC.